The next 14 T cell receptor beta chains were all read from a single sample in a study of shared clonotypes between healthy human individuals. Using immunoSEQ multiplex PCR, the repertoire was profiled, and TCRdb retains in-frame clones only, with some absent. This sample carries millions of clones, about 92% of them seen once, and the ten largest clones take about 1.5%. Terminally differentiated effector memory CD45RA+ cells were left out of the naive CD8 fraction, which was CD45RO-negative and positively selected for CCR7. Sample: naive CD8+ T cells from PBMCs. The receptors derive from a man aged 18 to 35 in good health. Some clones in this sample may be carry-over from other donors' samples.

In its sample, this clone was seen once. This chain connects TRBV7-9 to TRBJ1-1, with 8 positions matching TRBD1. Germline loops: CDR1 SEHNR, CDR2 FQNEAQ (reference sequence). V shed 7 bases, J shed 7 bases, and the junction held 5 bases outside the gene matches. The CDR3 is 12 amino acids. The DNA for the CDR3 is TGTGCCAGCACTAAACAGGGGGATGAAGCTTTCTTT. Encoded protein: CASTKQGDEAFF.

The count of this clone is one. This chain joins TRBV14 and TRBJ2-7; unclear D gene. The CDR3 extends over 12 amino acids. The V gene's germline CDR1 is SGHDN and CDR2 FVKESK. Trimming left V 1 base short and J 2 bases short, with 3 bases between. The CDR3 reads CASSQATYEQYF. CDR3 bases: TGTGCCAGCAGCCAAGCTACCTACGAGCAGTACTTC.

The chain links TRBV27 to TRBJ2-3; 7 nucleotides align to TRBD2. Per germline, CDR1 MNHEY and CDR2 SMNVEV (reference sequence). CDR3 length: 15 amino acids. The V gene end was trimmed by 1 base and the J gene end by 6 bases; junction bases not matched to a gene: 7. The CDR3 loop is CASSLLRGSPDTQYF. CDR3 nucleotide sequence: TGTGCCAGCAGTTTATTGCGCGGGAGTCCCGATACGCAGTATTTT.

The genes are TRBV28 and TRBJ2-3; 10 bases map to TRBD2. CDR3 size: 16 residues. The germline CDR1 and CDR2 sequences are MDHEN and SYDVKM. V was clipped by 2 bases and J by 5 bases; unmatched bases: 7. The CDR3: CASSLPSLAGVDTQYF. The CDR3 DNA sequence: TGTGCCAGCAGTTTACCCAGTCTAGCGGGAGTAGATACGCAGTATTTT.

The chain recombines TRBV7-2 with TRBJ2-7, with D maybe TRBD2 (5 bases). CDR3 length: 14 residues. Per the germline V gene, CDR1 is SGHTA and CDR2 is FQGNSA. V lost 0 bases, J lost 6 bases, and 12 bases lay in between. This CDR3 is CASSLALRGSEQYF. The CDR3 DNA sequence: TGTGCCAGCAGCTTAGCGCTCCGGGGTTCCGAGCAGTACTTC.

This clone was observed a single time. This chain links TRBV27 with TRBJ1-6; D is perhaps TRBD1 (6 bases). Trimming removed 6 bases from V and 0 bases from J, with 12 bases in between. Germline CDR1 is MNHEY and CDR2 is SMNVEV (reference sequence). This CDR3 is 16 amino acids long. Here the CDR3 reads CASSLGAGSYNSPLHF. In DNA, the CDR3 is TGTGCCAGCAGCCTGGGGGCCGGCTCCTATAATTCACCCCTCCACTTT.

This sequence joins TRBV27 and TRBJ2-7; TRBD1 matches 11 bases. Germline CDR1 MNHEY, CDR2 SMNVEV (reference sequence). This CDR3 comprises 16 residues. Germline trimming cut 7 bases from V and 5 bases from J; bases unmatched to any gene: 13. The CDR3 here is CASTPTGGTGGNEQYF. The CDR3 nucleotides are TGTGCCAGCACCCCCACTGGTGGGACAGGGGGTAACGAGCAGTACTTC.

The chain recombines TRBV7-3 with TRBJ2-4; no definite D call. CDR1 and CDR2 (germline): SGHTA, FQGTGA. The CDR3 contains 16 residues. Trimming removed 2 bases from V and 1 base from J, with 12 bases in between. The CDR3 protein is CASSLGLGWAKNIQYF. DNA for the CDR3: TGTGCCAGCAGCTTAGGTTTAGGTTGGGCCAAAAACATTCAGTACTTC.

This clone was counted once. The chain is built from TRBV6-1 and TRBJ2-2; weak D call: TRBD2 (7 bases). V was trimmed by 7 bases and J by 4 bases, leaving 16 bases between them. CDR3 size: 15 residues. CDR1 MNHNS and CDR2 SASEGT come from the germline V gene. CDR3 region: CASMGGRLSTGELFF. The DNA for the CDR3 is TGTGCCAGCATGGGGGGGCGTTTATCCACCGGGGAGCTGTTTTTT.

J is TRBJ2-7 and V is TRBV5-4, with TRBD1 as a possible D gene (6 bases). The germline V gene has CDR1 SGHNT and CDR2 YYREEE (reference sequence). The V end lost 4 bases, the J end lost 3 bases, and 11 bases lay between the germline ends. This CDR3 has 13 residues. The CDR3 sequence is CASSAGTRYEQYF. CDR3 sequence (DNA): TGTGCCAGCAGCGCCGGGACACGCTACGAGCAGTACTTC.

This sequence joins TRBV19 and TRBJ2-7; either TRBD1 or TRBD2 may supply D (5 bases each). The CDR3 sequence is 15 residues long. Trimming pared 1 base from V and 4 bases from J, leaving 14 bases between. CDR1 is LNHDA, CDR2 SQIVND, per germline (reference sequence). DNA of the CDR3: TGTGCCAGTAGTATAGGAGGGGATCGAGTGTACGAGCAGTACTTC. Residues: CASSIGGDRVYEQYF.

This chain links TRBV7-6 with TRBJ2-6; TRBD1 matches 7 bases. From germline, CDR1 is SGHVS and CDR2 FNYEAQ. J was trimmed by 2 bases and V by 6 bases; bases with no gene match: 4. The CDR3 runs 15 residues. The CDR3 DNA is TGTGCCAGCAGGCCCGGGACAGCTGGGGCCAACGTCCTGACTTTC. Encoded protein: CASRPGTAGANVLTF.

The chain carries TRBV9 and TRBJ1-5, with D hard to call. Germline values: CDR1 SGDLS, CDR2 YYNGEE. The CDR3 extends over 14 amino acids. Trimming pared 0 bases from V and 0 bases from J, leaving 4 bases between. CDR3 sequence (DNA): TGTGCCAGCAGCGTAGCCCTTAGCAATCAGCCCCAGCATTTT. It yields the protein CASSVALSNQPQHF.

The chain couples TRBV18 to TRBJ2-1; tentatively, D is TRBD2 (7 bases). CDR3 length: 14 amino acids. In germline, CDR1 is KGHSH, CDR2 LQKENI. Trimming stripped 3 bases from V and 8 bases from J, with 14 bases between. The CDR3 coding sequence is TGTGCCAGCTCACCGAGCCGGGGGGCAGATGAGCAGTTCTTC. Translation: CASSPSRGADEQFF.